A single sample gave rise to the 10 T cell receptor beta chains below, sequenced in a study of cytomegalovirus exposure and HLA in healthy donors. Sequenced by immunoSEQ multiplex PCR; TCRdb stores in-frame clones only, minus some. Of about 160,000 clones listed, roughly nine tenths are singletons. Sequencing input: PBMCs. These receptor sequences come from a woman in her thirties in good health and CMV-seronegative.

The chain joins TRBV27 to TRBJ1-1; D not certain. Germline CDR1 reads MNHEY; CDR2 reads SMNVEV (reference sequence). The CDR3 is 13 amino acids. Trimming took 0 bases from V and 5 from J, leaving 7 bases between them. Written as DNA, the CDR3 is TGTGCCAGCAGTTTATCTCCGGGTACTGAAGCTTTCTTT. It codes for CASSLSPGTEAFF.

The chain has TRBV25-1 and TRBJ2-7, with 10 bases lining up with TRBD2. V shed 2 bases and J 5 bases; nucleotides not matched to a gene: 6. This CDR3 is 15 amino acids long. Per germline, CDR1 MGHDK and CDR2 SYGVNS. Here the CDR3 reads CASSERAGGPHEQYF. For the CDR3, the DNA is TGTGCCAGCAGTGAAAGAGCGGGAGGGCCCCACGAGCAGTACTTC.

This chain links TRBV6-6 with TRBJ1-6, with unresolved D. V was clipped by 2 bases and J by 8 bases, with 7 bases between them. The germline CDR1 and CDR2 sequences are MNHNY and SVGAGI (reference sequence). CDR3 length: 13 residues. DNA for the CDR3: TGTGCCAGCAGTTACGGCCTGTATTCACCCCTCCACTTT. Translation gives CASSYGLYSPLHF.

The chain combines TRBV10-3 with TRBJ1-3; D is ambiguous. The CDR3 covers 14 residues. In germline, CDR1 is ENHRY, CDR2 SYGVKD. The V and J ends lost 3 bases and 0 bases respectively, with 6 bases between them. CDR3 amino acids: CAISDRYSGNTIYF. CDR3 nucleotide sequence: TGTGCCATCAGTGACCGGTACTCTGGAAACACCATATATTTT.

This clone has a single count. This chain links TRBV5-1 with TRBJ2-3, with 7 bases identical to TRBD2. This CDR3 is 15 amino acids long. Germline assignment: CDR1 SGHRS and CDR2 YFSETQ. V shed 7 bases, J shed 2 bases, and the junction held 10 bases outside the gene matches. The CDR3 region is CASSTTSINTDTQYF. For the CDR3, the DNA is TGCGCCAGCTCCACGACTAGCATCAACACAGATACGCAGTATTTT.

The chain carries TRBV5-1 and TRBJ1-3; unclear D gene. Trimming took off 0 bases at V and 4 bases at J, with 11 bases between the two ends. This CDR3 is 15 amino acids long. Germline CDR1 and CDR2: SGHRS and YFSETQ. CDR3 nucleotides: TGCGCCAGCAGCTTGGGGGGATCGAGGGGAAACACCATATATTTT. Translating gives CASSLGGSRGNTIYF.

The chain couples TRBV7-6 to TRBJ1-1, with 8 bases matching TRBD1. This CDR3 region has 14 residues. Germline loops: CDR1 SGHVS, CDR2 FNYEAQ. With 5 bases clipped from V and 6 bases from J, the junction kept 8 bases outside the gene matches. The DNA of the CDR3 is TGTGCCAGCAGCCCCATACCGGACAGGGCTGAAGCTTTCTTT. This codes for CASSPIPDRAEAFF.

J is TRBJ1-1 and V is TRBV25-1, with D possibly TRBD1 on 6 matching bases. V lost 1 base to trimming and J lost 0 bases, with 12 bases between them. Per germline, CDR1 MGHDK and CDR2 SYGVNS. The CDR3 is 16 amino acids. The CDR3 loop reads CASSESTGQMNTEAFF. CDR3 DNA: TGTGCCAGCAGTGAATCAACGGGACAAATGAACACTGAAGCTTTCTTT.

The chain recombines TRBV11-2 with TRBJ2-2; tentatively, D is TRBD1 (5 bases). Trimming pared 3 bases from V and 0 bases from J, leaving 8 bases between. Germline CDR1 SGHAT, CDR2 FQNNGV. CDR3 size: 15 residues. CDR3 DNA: TGTGCCAGCAGCTTCCAGGGCGCGAACACCGGGGAGCTGTTTTTT. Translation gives CASSFQGANTGELFF.

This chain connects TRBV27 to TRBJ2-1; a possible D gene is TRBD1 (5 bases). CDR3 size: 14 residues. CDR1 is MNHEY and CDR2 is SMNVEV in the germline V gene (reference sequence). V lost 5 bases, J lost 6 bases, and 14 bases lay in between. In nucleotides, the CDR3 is TGTGCCAGCAGTGGGGCAGGGTTGGGCAATGAGCAGTTCTTC. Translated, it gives CASSGAGLGNEQFF.